This is a list of T cell receptor beta chains from one sample in a study of T cell repertoires in cytomegalovirus infection. Via MiXCR, TCRdb re-called the reads, giving one row per CDR3 protein. Here the sample spans 250,000 to 300,000 distinct CDR3 sequences, 20% to 30% being singletons. Input material: PBMCs. These receptors came from a human donor in good health (CMV status not recorded). Some clones in this sample may be carry-over from other donors' samples. Each CDR3 is given with its conserved first and last residue. Fields, in order: D gene, clone size, J gene, V gene, CDR3 protein, CDR3 DNA. A D gene is named only where the DNA matches it firmly. A row's size may be missing; if present it is once, few, many or a size class.

TRBD2	few	TRBJ2-7	TRBV7-2	CASSGGVGVIAEQYF	TGTGCCAGCAGCGGGGGGGTAGGGGTTATTGCCGAGCAGTACTTC
-	-	TRBJ2-2	TRBV7-2	CASSLVRAGELFF	TGTGCCAGCAGCTTAGTTAGGGCCGGGGAGCTGTTTTTT
-	-	TRBJ1-1	TRBV7-8	CASSLSAPRPEAFF	TGTGCCAGCAGCTTATCGGCCCCGCGGCCGGAAGCTTTCTTT
-	-	TRBJ1-2	TRBV29-1	CSGGGGTYGYTF	TGCAGCGGGGGGGGCGGTACATATGGCTACACCTTC
-	-	TRBJ2-5	TRBV7-2	CASSLDGPLFVETQYF	TGTGCCAGCAGCCTCGACGGGCCCCTTTTCGTTGAGACCCAGTACTTC
-	-	TRBJ2-5	TRBV6-2/TRBV6-3	CASSYGLSPMETQYF	TGTGCCAGCAGTTACGGACTGTCGCCGATGGAGACCCAGTACTTC
TRBD1	many	TRBJ1-1	TRBV7-2	CASSFGTGGLEAFF	TGTGCCAGCAGCTTCGGGACAGGGGGTCTTGAAGCTTTCTTT
TRBD1	many	TRBJ1-5	TRBV7-2	CASRLRTGEDQPQHF	TGTGCCAGCAGACTTAGGACAGGGGAGGATCAGCCCCAGCATTTT
-	-	TRBJ1-3	TRBV11-2	CASSSTGGISGNTIYF	TGTGCCAGCAGCTCCACCGGGGGGATCTCTGGAAACACCATATATTTT
-	many	TRBJ2-7	TRBV7-2	CASSSYGDEQYF	TGTGCCAGCAGCTCGTACGGGGACGAGCAGTACTTC
-	-	TRBJ2-7	TRBV28	CATNNYEQYF	TGTGCCACCAACAACTACGAGCAGTACTTC
TRBD2	few	TRBJ2-3	TRBV7-2	CASSPSPGLAGGPDTQYF	TGTGCCAGCAGCCCCTCCCCCGGACTAGCGGGAGGACCCGATACGCAGTATTTT
-	-	TRBJ2-7	TRBV7-9	CASSHGQPTQYF	TGTGCCAGCAGCCACGGACAGCCTACGCAGTACTTC
TRBD1	-	TRBJ1-2	TRBV2	CASSGTGGDGYTF	TGTGCCAGCAGCGGGACAGGGGGCGATGGCTACACCTTC
-	few	TRBJ1-4	TRBV6-8	CASSVSATTNEKLFF	TGTGCCAGCAGTGTTTCAGCGACAACTAATGAAAAACTGTTTTTT
TRBD1	many	TRBJ1-2	TRBV7-2	CASSRGTGILSGYTF	TGTGCCAGCAGCCGAGGGACAGGGATTCTTAGCGGCTACACCTTC
-	few	TRBJ2-2	TRBV12-3/TRBV12-4	CASRGGGTGELFF	TGTGCCAGCAGAGGAGGAGGAACCGGGGAGCTGTTTTTT
-	many	TRBJ2-5	TRBV6-1	CASNEFASTAQETQYF	TGTGCCAGCAACGAATTTGCCTCGACAGCCCAAGAGACCCAGTACTTC
-	few	TRBJ2-7	TRBV11-2	CASSKRAGQEYEQYF	TGTGCCAGCAGCAAAAGAGCGGGACAGGAGTACGAGCAGTACTTC
TRBD2	-	TRBJ2-5	TRBV20-1	CSAEREAVATQYF	TGCAGTGCCGAGCGGGAGGCAGTCGCTACCCAGTACTTC
TRBD1	-	TRBJ2-7	TRBV6-6	CASSYLQGAPYEQYF	TGTGCCAGCAGTTACTTACAGGGGGCTCCCTACGAGCAGTACTTC
-	-	TRBJ1-6	TRBV5-6	CASSDGPGSSYNSPLHF	TGTGCCAGCAGCGACGGGCCGGGCAGCTCCTATAATTCACCCCTCCACTTT
-	-	TRBJ1-5	TRBV10-2	CASSRGQGGGSNQPQHF	TGCGCCAGCAGCCGGGGGCAGGGCGGAGGTAGCAATCAGCCCCAGCATTTT
TRBD2	few	TRBJ2-2	TRBV6-6	CASSPPGLRIGELFF	TGTGCCAGCAGCCCCCCGGGACTACGAATCGGGGAGCTGTTTTTT
TRBD1	-	TRBJ2-7	TRBV5-1	CASSWGQGAYEQYF	TGCGCCAGCAGCTGGGGGCAGGGGGCCTACGAGCAGTACTTC
-	few	TRBJ1-2	TRBV10-3	CAISEQPNYGYTF	TGTGCCATCAGTGAGCAGCCTAACTATGGCTACACCTTC
-	-	TRBJ1-3	TRBV12-3/TRBV12-4	CASSPQQGGNTIYF	TGTGCCAGCAGTCCCCAGCAGGGGGGAAACACCATATATTTT
-	many	TRBJ1-2	TRBV7-2	CASSPSLGDYGYTF	TGTGCCAGCAGCCCTAGCCTGGGGGACTATGGCTACACCTTC
TRBD1	few	TRBJ2-7	TRBV10-3	CAINRTGAYEQYF	TGTGCCATCAATCGGACAGGGGCTTACGAGCAGTACTTC
TRBD2	few	TRBJ2-3	TRBV6-2/TRBV6-3	CASSSTGGSHDTQYF	TGTGCCAGCAGTTCTACGGGAGGTTCTCACGATACGCAGTATTTT
TRBD2	-	TRBJ2-1	TRBV12-3/TRBV12-4	CASTKTSGLYNEQFF	TGTGCCAGCACCAAGACTAGCGGACTTTACAATGAGCAGTTCTTC
-	-	TRBJ2-7	TRBV28	CASSSPRTLYEQYF	TGTGCCAGCAGTTCCCCGAGGACCCTCTACGAGCAGTACTTC
-	many	TRBJ1-6	TRBV27	CASSPSGRVTLHF	TGTGCCAGCAGTCCCTCGGGGCGGGTCACCCTCCACTTT
TRBD1	-	TRBJ2-7	TRBV10-3	CATSGTDYEQYF	TGTGCCACCTCCGGGACAGACTACGAGCAGTACTTC
-	-	TRBJ2-7	TRBV7-2	CASSLDAATSNEQYF	TGTGCCAGCAGCTTAGATGCAGCGACTAGTAACGAGCAGTACTTC
-	few	TRBJ2-2	TRBV20-1	CSARLLGPTGELFF	TGCAGTGCTAGACTCCTTGGACCCACCGGGGAGCTGTTTTTT
-	-	TRBJ2-1	TRBV18	CASFLPSDEQFF	TGTGCCAGCTTTCTACCTTCGGATGAGCAGTTCTTC
-	-	TRBJ2-3	TRBV29-1	CSVDDSTDTQYF	TGCAGCGTTGACGATAGCACAGATACGCAGTATTTT
TRBD2	few	TRBJ2-7	TRBV6-1	CASRDLAGGHYEQYF	TGTGCCAGCAGAGACCTAGCGGGAGGGCACTACGAGCAGTACTTC
-	many	TRBJ2-7	TRBV7-9	CASSQGLREQDYEQYF	TGTGCCAGCAGCCAGGGGTTGCGGGAGCAAGACTACGAGCAGTACTTC
TRBD1	few	TRBJ1-2	TRBV11-2	CASSLEGGIDNRFNTF	TGTGCCAGCAGCTTAGAAGGGGGCATAGACAACCGCTTCAACACCTTC
TRBD2	-	TRBJ2-6	TRBV18	CASSPRSGNSGANVLTF	TGTGCCAGCTCACCCCGAAGCGGGAACTCTGGGGCCAACGTCCTGACTTTC
TRBD1	-	TRBJ1-5	TRBV7-3	CASSSATGRNQPQHF	TGTGCCAGCAGCTCCGCGACAGGGCGAAATCAGCCCCAGCATTTT
-	once	TRBJ2-5	TRBV28	CASSPDTIQETQYF	TGTGCCAGCAGCCCGGACACTATCCAAGAGACCCAGTACTTC
-	-	TRBJ1-2	TRBV15	CATSSLQGTPFYGYTF	TGTGCCACCAGCAGCCTTCAGGGTACGCCCTTCTATGGCTACACCTTC
-	-	TRBJ1-3	TRBV5-1	CASSLRGYNSGNTIYF	TGCGCCAGCAGCTTGAGGGGCTACAACTCTGGAAACACCATATATTTT
-	many	TRBJ1-5	TRBV7-2	CASSWFANQPQHF	TGTGCCAGCAGCTGGTTCGCCAATCAGCCCCAGCATTTT
-	few	TRBJ1-1	TRBV15	CATSTQGRVAFF	TGTGCCACCAGCACACAGGGAAGGGTAGCTTTCTTT
-	-	TRBJ2-1	TRBV7-3	CASGVLGVNEQFF	TGTGCCAGCGGGGTGTTGGGGGTGAATGAGCAGTTCTTC
-	many	TRBJ2-3	TRBV7-2	CASSPTSRTDTQYF	TGTGCCAGCAGCCCGACTAGTCGCACAGATACGCAGTATTTT
-	many	TRBJ2-2	TRBV7-2	CASSLARSLGELFF	TGTGCCAGCAGCTTAGCACGTTCTCTGGGGGAGCTGTTTTTT
-	-	TRBJ1-5	TRBV6-2/TRBV6-3	CASSLQFLRNNQPQHF	TGTGCCAGCAGTTTACAGTTCCTTCGGAACAATCAGCCCCAGCATTTT
TRBD2	-	TRBJ2-2	TRBV5-6	CASSRGPGLAGDPSAGELFF	TGTGCCAGCAGCCGGGGGCCGGGACTAGCGGGAGACCCGTCCGCCGGGGAGCTGTTTTTT
-	-	TRBJ1-1	TRBV11-3	CASSPKTQWGTEAFF	TGTGCCAGCAGCCCTAAGACCCAATGGGGCACTGAAGCTTTCTTT